The 18 T cell receptor beta chains presented below share a single source sample, sequenced in a study of blood T cell repertoires in COVID-19. Generated by immunoSEQ multiplex PCR, the TCRdb table keeps only in-frame clones and is missing some. Counted here are 35,000 to 45,000 clones, around 85% occurring once; the ten biggest clones make up 10% to 15%. Material for sequencing was peripheral blood. The origin of the receptors is a human donor in a cohort sampled during active COVID-19.

The rearrangement links TRBV3-1 (or the pseudogene TRBV3-2) to TRBJ2-4; D gene uncertain. The germline V gene has CDR1 LGHDT and CDR2 YNNKEL (reference sequence). The length of the CDR3 is 14 residues. The V end lost 4 bases, the J end lost 0 bases, and 7 bases lay between the germline ends. CDR3 in amino acids: CASSPPVAKNIQYF. The CDR3 nucleotides are TGTGCCAGCAGCCCACCGGTAGCCAAAAACATTCAGTACTTC.

V usage is TRBV5-6 and J usage is TRBJ2-3; no firm D call. This CDR3 comprises 12 residues. In germline, CDR1 is SGHDT, CDR2 YYEEEE. V gave up 1 base and J gave up 7 bases, with 7 bases separating them. CDR3 amino acids: CASSLTRNTQYF. CDR3 nucleotide sequence: TGTGCCAGCAGCTTGACCAGGAATACGCAGTATTTT.

The J gene is TRBJ1-6, the V gene TRBV2; 7 bases agree with TRBD1. Germline-derived CDR1 and CDR2 are SNHLY and FYNNEI. Unmatched junction bases numbered 5, after V lost 0 bases and J lost 6 bases. This CDR3 has 16 residues. The CDR3 nucleotides are TGTGCCAGCAGTGAAGCCAGGACAGGCGGTAATTCACCCCTCCACTTT. It encodes CASSEARTGGNSPLHF.

V gene TRBV7-9 combines with J gene TRBJ2-3, with TRBD2 identical over 13 bases. V shed 5 bases, J shed 8 bases, and the junction held 16 bases outside the gene matches. The CDR3 spans 18 residues. CDR1 and CDR2 (germline): SEHNR, FQNEAQ (reference sequence). CDR3 protein: CASSQRGLAGDHIGTQYF. The CDR3 nucleotides read TGTGCCAGCAGCCAACGAGGACTAGCGGGGGACCACATCGGTACGCAGTATTTT.

The chain carries TRBV6-5 and TRBJ2-2, with TRBD1 matching 7 bases. Losses at the gene ends were 1 base for V and 6 bases for J; bases not matched to a gene: 2. The CDR3 is 14 residues long. The germline gives CDR1 MNHEY, CDR2 SVGAGI. CDR3 in amino acids: CASSYWTGPGELFF. In DNA, the CDR3 is TGTGCCAGCAGTTACTGGACAGGTCCCGGGGAGCTGTTTTTT.

V and J are TRBV18 and TRBJ1-2, with D maybe TRBD1 (5 bases). The CDR3 has 15 residues. In germline, CDR1 is KGHSH, CDR2 LQKENI. Trimming removed 2 bases at V and 6 bases at J, with 16 bases between. This chain's CDR3 is CASSPVVGRRDGYTF. The CDR3 DNA is TGTGCCAGCTCACCAGTCGTGGGGCGCCGAGATGGCTACACCTTC.

The J gene is TRBJ2-5, the V gene TRBV19, with 11 bases matching TRBD2. Trimming took 5 bases from V and 3 from J; bases not matched to a gene: 5. Germline CDR1 reads LNHDA; CDR2 reads SQIVND (reference sequence). CDR3 length equals 15 residues. Here the CDR3 reads CASSSPSGGKETQYF. For the CDR3, the DNA is TGTGCCAGTAGTTCTCCTAGCGGGGGGAAAGAGACCCAGTACTTC.

This sequence joins TRBV27 and TRBJ2-6; D gene uncertain. The ends were cut back, 6 bases at V and 4 bases at J, with 7 bases in the middle. Germline CDR1 reads MNHEY; CDR2 reads SMNVEV (reference sequence). The CDR3 is made up of 13 amino acids. The CDR3 here is CASSRVGANVLTF. In DNA form, the CDR3 reads TGTGCCAGCAGCCGGGTGGGGGCCAACGTCCTGACTTTC. Based on the CDR3 plus reference TRBV27 and TRBJ2-6, the full variable domain is EAQVTQNPRYLITVTGKKLTVTCSQNMNHEYMSWYRQDPGLGLRQIYYSMNVEVTDKGDVPEGYKVSRKEKRNFPLILESPSPNQTSLYFCASSRVGANVLTFGAGSRLTVL.

In its sample, this clone was seen a few times. The V call is TRBV27, the J call TRBJ2-2; D uncertain. CDR1 and CDR2 (germline): MNHEY, SMNVEV (reference sequence). The CDR3 consists of 17 residues. V was shortened by 8 bases and J by 5 bases, with 24 bases between the two germline ends. The CDR3, as DNA: TGTGCCAGCCTTCCCCTCGGTAGTCCGCGTGGTACCGGGGAGCTGTTTTTT. It is translated as CASLPLGSPRGTGELFF.

This clone was recorded only once. The chain is built from TRBV7-2 and TRBJ2-1, with 8 bases aligning to TRBD2. From germline, CDR1 is SGHTA and CDR2 FQGNSA. The CDR3 totals 17 residues. J was trimmed by 2 bases and V by 2 bases; bases with no gene match: 8. The chain's CDR3 is CASSLRTGGPPYNEQFF. The CDR3 DNA follows: TGTGCCAGCAGCTTAAGGACGGGGGGGCCCCCCTACAATGAGCAGTTCTTC.

In regard to this clone: This sample includes further DNA sequences coding for the same CDR3. V usage is TRBV19 and J usage is TRBJ2-7; no clear D gene. CDR3 size: 13 residues. V lost 6 bases and J lost 1, with 10 bases in between. Germline assignment: CDR1 LNHDA and CDR2 SQIVND (reference sequence). The CDR3 sequence is CASSRSGSYEQYF. Written as DNA, the CDR3 is TGTGCCAGTAGCCGTTCCGGGTCCTACGAGCAGTACTTC.

V usage is TRBV24-1 and J usage is TRBJ2-3, with 13 bases aligning to TRBD2. J lost 3 bases, V lost 4 bases, and 6 bases had no gene match. The CDR3 is 17 amino acids. CDR1 and CDR2 from the germline V gene are KGHDR and SFDVKD. Here the CDR3 DNA reads TGTGCCACCAGTGACCCCGGACTAGCGGGGGTTACAGATACGCAGTATTTT. This sequence encodes CATSDPGLAGVTDTQYF.

This clone appeared a single time. The gene calls are TRBV28 and TRBJ1-5; 7 bases match TRBD1. The V and J ends lost 5 bases and 2 bases, in that order; junction bases with no gene match: 12. This CDR3 contains 17 residues. Germline loops: CDR1 MDHEN, CDR2 SYDVKM. The CDR3: CASSRDSGGIGNQPQHF. CDR3 sequence (DNA): TGTGCCAGCAGTAGGGATTCAGGGGGTATCGGCAATCAGCCCCAGCATTTT.

This chain joins TRBV7-9 and TRBJ2-1; D is unresolved. V was clipped by 4 bases and J by 10 bases, with 11 bases between them. The CDR3 consists of 12 residues. Germline V gene sequence: CDR1 SEHNR, CDR2 FQNEAQ (reference sequence). CDR3 coding DNA: TGTGCCAGCAGCTCCCCTTACAGCGAGCAGTTCTTC. This encodes CASSSPYSEQFF.

The chain uses TRBV5-8 and TRBJ1-5, with 9 nucleotides matching TRBD1. Trimming removed 5 bases from V and 5 bases from J; junction bases left unmatched: 8. The CDR3 is made up of 15 amino acids. CDR1 SGHTS and CDR2 YDEGEE come from the germline V gene. The CDR3 bases are TGTGCCAGCAGTTCGGGACAGGGAAATTATCAGCCCCAGCATTTT. It codes for CASSSGQGNYQPQHF.

The chain is built from TRBV30 and TRBJ2-3, with 7 nucleotides matching TRBD1. Germline values: CDR1 GTSNPN, CDR2 SVGIG (reference sequence). Germline trimming cut 2 bases from V and 2 bases from J; bases unmatched to any gene: 4. The CDR3 length is 14 residues. CDR3 DNA: TGTGCCTGGAGTCGGACAGGAGACACAGATACGCAGTATTTT. As protein: CAWSRTGDTDTQYF.

This CDR3 reads CASSLDWGPGTGRFRGSYEQYF. CDR3 sequence (DNA): TGCGCCAGCAGCTTGGATTGGGGGCCCGGGACAGGTCGATTTAGAGGATCCTACGAGCAGTACTTC. The chain carries TRBV5-1 and TRBJ2-7, with TRBD1 identical over 8 bases. CDR3 length: 22 amino acids. The V gene's germline CDR1 is SGHRS and CDR2 YFSETQ. Losses at the gene ends were 0 bases for V and 1 base for J; bases not matched to a gene: 24.

The rearrangement joins TRBV5-4 to TRBJ1-6; TRBD1 matches at 10 bases. V lost 4 bases and J lost 9; bases outside the gene matches: 7. The CDR3 runs to 15 residues. CDR1 is SGHNT, CDR2 YYREEE, per germline (reference sequence). CDR3 bases: TGTGCCAGCAGCCTGGGGGACAGGGGAGTTTCACCCCTCCACTTT. As protein: CASSLGDRGVSPLHF.